This entry is about one TCR beta chain. The antigen is not known. These data originate in a study of cytomegalovirus exposure and HLA in healthy donors. Findings and limits, study-wide: Reportedly, diagnosis of cytomegalovirus status by the classifier showed high specificity and sensitivity.

The PCR contained 60 Vbeta and 13 Jbeta primers. Sequencing was performed with immunoSEQ multiplex PCR; in TCRdb, only in-frame clones are kept and a portion is missing. The table includes fewer than 150,000 clones, about 74% detected once. The source material was PBMCs. This receptor was taken from a woman aged 50 to 60 in good health and CMV-seropositive.

The CDR3 is CASSSDRGQLGAGELFF. In nucleotides, the CDR3 is TGTGCCAGCAGTTCTGACAGGGGCCAACTCGGGGCCGGGGAGCTGTTTTTT. The chain has TRBV11-3 and TRBJ2-2; 8 bases are shared with TRBD1. The CDR3 contains 17 residues. J was trimmed by 6 bases and V by 6 bases; bases with no gene match: 15. The V gene's germline CDR1 is SGHNT and CDR2 YENEEA.